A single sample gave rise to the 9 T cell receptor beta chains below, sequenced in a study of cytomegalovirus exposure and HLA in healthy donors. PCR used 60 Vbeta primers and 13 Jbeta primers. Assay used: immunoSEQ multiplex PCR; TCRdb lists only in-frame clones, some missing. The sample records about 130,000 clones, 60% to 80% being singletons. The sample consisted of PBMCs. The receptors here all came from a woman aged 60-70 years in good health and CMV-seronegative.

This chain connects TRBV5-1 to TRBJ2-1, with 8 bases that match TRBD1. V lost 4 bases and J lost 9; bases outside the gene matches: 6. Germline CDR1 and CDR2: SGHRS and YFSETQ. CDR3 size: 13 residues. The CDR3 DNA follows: TGCGCCAGCAGCATGGACAGGGACGGTGAGCAGTTCTTC. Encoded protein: CASSMDRDGEQFF.

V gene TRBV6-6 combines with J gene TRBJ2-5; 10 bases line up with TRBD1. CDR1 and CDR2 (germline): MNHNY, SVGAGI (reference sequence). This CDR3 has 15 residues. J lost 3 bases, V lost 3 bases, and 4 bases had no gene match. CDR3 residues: CASSYGGTGEETQYF. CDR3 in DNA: TGTGCCAGCAGTTATGGCGGGACAGGGGAAGAGACCCAGTACTTC.

The CDR3 reads CASSPTEGLGVAEQFF. In nucleotides, the CDR3 is TGTGCCAGCAGCCCCACGGAGGGACTAGGGGTGGCTGAGCAGTTCTTC. The chain uses TRBV7-8 and TRBJ2-1; 8 nucleotides align to TRBD2. Germline V gene lookup returns CDR1 SGHVS and CDR2 FQNEAQ. Unmatched junction bases numbered 15, after V lost 5 bases and J lost 9 bases. This CDR3 has 16 residues.

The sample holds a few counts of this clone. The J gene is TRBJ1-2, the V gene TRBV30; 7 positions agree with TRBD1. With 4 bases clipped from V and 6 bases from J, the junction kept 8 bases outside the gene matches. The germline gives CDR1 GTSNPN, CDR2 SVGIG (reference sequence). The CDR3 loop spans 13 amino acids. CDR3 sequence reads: CAWNKQGINGYTF. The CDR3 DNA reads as TGTGCCTGGAACAAACAGGGGATAAATGGCTACACCTTC.

The CDR3 region is CASSRVSSLRLAGDTGELFF. The CDR3 DNA sequence: TGTGCCAGCAGCCGCGTTTCTTCGCTTCGGCTAGCGGGAGACACCGGGGAGCTGTTTTTT. The V and J genes are TRBV27 and TRBJ2-2; TRBD2 matches at 10 bases. V was pared by 6 bases and J by 3 bases, with 19 bases of the junction left unmatched. Germline V lookup: CDR1 MNHEY, CDR2 SMNVEV (reference sequence). This CDR3 is 20 amino acids long.

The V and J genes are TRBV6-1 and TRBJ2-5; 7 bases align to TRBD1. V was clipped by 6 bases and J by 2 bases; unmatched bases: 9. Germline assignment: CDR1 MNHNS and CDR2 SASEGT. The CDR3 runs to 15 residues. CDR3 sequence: CASSFYRGPQETQYF. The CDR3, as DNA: TGTGCCAGCAGCTTTTACAGGGGTCCGCAAGAGACCCAGTACTTC.

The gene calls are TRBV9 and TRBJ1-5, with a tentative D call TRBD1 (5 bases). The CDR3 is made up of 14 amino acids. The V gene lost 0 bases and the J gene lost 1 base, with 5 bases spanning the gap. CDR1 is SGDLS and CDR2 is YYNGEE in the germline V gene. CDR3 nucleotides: TGTGCCAGCAGCGTAGCAGGGAGCAATCAGCCCCAGCATTTT. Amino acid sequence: CASSVAGSNQPQHF.

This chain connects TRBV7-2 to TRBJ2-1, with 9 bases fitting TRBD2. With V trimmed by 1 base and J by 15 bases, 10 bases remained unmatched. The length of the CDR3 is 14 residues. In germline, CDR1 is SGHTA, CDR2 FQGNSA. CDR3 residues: CASSLGASGTAGFF. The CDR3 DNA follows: TGTGCCAGCAGCTTAGGCGCTAGCGGGACTGCCGGGTTCTTC.

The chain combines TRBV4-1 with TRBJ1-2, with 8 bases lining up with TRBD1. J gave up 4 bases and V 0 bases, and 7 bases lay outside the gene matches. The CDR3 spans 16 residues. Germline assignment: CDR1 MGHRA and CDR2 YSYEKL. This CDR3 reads CASSQDTGQGIYGYTF. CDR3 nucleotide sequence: TGCGCCAGCAGCCAAGACACTGGACAGGGCATCTATGGCTACACCTTC.